This TCR beta chain was sequenced during a study of T cell responses to AZD1222 COVID-19 vaccine. Study outcomes and limitations: Among the donors, most were white British and more were female, and clonal diversity was possibly underestimated. No day 14 peak samples; only post-peak repertoires were characterized. Seropositive AZD1222 recipients at baseline numbered only five or six.

V was clipped by 5 bases and J by 4 bases, with 6 bases between them. The CDR3 spans 12 residues. Germline V gene lookup returns CDR1 ENHRY and CDR2 SYGVKD. Assay used: immunoSEQ multiplex PCR; TCRdb lists only in-frame clones, some missing. The sample contains tens of thousands of clones, approximately 85% of which appear only once. On this clone: Its antigen is undetermined.

Source: peripheral blood, taken 28 days after the second AZD1222 dose. The rearrangement joins TRBV10-3 to TRBJ1-3; TRBD1 is a possible D gene (5 bases). This receptor was taken from an adult who received the AZD1222 COVID-19 vaccine. The chain's CDR3 is CAISRDGNTIYF. Here the CDR3 DNA reads TGTGCCATCAGTCGGGACGGAAACACCATATATTTT.